This TCR beta chain appears in the sequencing data of a study of Ad26.COV2.S vaccination and SARS-CoV-2 variants. Study overall: Ad26.COV2.S, an intramuscular injection, was given once or twice 56 days apart.

The data were produced by immunoSEQ multiplex PCR, yet TCRdb's version contains in-frame clones alone and is incomplete. Seen here are roughly 380,000 clones, roughly 85% observed once, and the top ten hold roughly 3.1%. Study-wide results and limits: Vaccine and placebo recipients had similar non-spike TCR breadth.

Stated treatment: approximately 18 received Ad26.COV2.S at low or high dose, single or two shots; 5 received placebo; per-sample allocation not given. Sample collection was performed on day 63 after the first vaccine or placebo injection. Boston supplied an adult donor aged 18-55 years. The CDR3 sequence is 16 residues long. V was pared by 3 bases and J by 4 bases, with 7 bases of the junction left unmatched. Germline assignment: CDR1 LNHDA and CDR2 SQIVND (reference sequence). About this clone: What it binds is not known.

The gene calls are TRBV19 and TRBJ2-2, with 8 bases that match TRBD2. The sample was peripheral blood, taken in a trial of Ad26.COV2.S vaccine versus placebo. The TCR sequence derives from a person between 18 and 60 years old who received the Ad26.COV2.S COVID-19 vaccine or a placebo. The CDR3 DNA sequence: TGTGCCAGTAGTATCCCAACCGGGAGGGGCACCGGGGAGCTGTTTTTT. Protein sequence: CASSIPTGRGTGELFF. The full variable domain, in which reference TRBV19 and TRBJ2-2 provide the parts outside the CDR3, is DGGITQSPKYLFRKEGQNVTLSCEQNLNHDAMYWYRQDPGQGLRLIYYSQIVNDFQKGDIAEGYSVSREKKESFPLTVTSAQKNPTAFYLCASSIPTGRGTGELFFGEGSRLTVL.